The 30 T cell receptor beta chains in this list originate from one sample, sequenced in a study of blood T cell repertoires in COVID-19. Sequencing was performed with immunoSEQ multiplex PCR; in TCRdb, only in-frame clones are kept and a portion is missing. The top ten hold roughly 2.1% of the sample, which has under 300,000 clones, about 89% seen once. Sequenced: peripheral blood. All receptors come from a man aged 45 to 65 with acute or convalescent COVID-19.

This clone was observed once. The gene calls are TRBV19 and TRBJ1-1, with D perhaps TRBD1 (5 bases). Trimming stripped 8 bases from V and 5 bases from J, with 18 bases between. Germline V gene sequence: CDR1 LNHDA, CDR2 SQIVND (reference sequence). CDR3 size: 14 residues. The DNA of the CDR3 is TGTGCCAGTTTCTCCAGGGAGGGGTGGACTGAAGCTTTCTTT. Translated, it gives CASFSREGWTEAFF.

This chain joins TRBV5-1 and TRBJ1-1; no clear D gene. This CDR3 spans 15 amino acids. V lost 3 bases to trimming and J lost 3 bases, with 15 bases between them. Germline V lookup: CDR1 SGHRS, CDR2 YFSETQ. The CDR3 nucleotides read TGCGCCAGCAGCTCTTACTCCCGAACGGACACTGAAGCTTTCTTT. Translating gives CASSSYSRTDTEAFF.

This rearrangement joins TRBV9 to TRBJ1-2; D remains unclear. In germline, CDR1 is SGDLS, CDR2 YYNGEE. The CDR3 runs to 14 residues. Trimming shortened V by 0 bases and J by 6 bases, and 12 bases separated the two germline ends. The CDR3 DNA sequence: TGTGCCAGCAGCGTAGGAGGCTCGGGGAATGGCTACACCTTC. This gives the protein CASSVGGSGNGYTF.

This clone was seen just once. The CDR3 bases are TGTGCCAGCAGTTACGGCGGGGGGGCCGGTGAGCAGTACTTC. It yields the protein CASSYGGGAGEQYF. The chain links TRBV6-2 or TRBV6-3 to TRBJ2-7; 9 nucleotides agree with TRBD2. The V gene end was trimmed by 2 bases and the J gene end by 7 bases; junction bases not matched to a gene: 6. Germline V CDR1 and CDR2: MNHEY, SVGEGT. This CDR3 has 14 residues.

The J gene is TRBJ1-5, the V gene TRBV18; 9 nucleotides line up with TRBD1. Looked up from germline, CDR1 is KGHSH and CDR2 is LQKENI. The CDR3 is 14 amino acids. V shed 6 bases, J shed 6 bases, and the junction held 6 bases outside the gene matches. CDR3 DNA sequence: TGTGCCAGCTCGGAAAACAGGGGGCCTCAGCCCCAGCATTTT. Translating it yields CASSENRGPQPQHF.

The CDR3 nucleotides are TGTGCCAGAACCACCCGGGGGACTAGCACAGATACGCAGTATTTT. It yields the protein CARTTRGTSTDTQYF. The chain uses TRBV6-4 and TRBJ2-3; D might be TRBD2 (6 bases). CDR3 size: 15 residues. Trimming stripped 9 bases from V and 0 bases from J, with 16 bases between. Germline values: CDR1 MRHNA, CDR2 SNTAGT.

CDR3 DNA: TGTGCCAGTAATGCCGGAGGCTACGAGCAGTACTTC. Its translation is CASNAGGYEQYF. V gene TRBV19 combines with J gene TRBJ2-7, with TRBD2 as a possible D gene (5 bases). V dropped 7 bases and J dropped 3 bases, with 10 bases sitting between them. This CDR3 is 12 amino acids long. Germline CDR1 reads LNHDA; CDR2 reads SQIVND (reference sequence).

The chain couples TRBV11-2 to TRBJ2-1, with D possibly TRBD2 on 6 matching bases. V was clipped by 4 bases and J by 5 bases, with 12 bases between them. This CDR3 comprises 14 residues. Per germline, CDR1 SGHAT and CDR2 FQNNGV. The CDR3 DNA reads TGTGCCAGCAGCTCCCCGACTAGGAACAATGAGCAGTTCTTC. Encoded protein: CASSSPTRNNEQFF. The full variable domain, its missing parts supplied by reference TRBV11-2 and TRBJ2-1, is EAGVAQSPRYKIIEKRQSVAFWCNPISGHATLYWYQQILGQGPKLLIQFQNNGVVDDSQLPKDRFSAERLKGVDSTLKIQPAKLEDSAVYLCASSSPTRNNEQFFGPGTRLTVL.

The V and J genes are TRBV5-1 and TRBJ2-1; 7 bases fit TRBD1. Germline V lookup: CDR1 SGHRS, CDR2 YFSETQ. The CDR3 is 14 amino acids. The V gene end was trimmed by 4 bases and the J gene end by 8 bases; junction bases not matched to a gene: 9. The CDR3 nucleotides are TGCGCCAGCAGCAGTCGACAGGGAGTGTATGAGCAGTTCTTC. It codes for CASSSRQGVYEQFF. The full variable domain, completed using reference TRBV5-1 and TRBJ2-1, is KAGVTQTPRYLIKTRGQQVTLSCSPISGHRSVSWYQQTPGQGLQFLFEYFSETQRNKGNFPGRFSGRQFSNSRSEMNVSTLELGDSALYLCASSSRQGVYEQFFGPGTRLTVL.

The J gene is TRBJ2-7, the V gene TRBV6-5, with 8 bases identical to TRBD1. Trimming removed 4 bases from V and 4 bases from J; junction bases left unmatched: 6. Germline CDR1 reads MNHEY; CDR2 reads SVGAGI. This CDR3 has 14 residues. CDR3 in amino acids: CASSSMDREYEQYF. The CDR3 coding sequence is TGTGCCAGCAGTTCCATGGACAGGGAGTACGAGCAGTACTTC.

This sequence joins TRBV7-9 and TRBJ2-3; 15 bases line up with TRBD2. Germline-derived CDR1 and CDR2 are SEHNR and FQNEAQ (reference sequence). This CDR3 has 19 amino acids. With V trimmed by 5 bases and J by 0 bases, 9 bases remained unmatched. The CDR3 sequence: CASSAGTSGGSLSTDTQYF. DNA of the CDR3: TGTGCCAGCAGCGCCGGGACTAGCGGGGGGAGCCTAAGCACAGATACGCAGTATTTT.

Here the CDR3 reads CASRWDTYNEQFF. CDR3 coding DNA: TGTGCCAGCAGGTGGGACACCTACAATGAGCAGTTCTTC. This sequence joins TRBV12-3 or TRBV12-4 and TRBJ2-1, with a possible D match to TRBD1 (6 bases). V lost 6 bases and J 2 bases, leaving 8 bases between the germline ends. The CDR3 runs to 13 residues.

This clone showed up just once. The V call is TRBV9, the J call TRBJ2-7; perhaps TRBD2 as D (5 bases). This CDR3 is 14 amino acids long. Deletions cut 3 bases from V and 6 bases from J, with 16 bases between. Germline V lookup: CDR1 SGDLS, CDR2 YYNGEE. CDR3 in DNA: TGTGCCAGCAGCGCGGGGTCGGTCTCCGGCGAGCAGTACTTC. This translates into CASSAGSVSGEQYF.

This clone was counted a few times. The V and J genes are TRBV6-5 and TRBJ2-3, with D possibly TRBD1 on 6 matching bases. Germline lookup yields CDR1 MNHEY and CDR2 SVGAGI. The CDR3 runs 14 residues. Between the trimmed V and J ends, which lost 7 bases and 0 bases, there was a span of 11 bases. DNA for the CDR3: TGTGCCAGCAAACAGGGAATTAGCACAGATACGCAGTATTTT. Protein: CASKQGISTDTQYF.

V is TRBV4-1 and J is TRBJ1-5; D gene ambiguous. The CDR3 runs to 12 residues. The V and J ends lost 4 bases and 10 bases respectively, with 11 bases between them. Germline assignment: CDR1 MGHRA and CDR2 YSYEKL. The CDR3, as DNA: TGCGCCAGCAGCCCCCGAGGGATTCCCCAGCATTTT. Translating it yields CASSPRGIPQHF.

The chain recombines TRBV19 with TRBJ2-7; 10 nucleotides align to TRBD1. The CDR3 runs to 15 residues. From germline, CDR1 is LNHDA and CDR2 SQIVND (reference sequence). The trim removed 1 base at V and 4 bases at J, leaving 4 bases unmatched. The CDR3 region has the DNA TGTGCCAGTAGTATAGGGACAGGGGGTAGGTACGAGCAGTACTTC. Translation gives CASSIGTGGRYEQYF.

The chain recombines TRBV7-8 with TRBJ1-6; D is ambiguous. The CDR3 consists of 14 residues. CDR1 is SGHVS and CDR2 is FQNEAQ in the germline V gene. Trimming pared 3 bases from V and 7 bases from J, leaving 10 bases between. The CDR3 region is CASSFNSGNSPLHF. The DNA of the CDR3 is TGTGCCAGCAGCTTTAACAGTGGGAATTCACCCCTCCACTTT.

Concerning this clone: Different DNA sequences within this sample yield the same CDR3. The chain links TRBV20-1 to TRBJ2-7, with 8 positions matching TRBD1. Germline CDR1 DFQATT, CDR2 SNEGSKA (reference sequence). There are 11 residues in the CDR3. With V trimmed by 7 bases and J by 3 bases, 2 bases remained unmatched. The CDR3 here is CSVGQGYEQYF. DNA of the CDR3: TGCAGTGTTGGACAGGGCTACGAGCAGTACTTC.

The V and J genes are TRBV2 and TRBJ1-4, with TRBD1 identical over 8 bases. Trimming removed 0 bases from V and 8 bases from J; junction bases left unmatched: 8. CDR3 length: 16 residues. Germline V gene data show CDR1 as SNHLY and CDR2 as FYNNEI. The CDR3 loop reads CASSEALQGAGEKLFF. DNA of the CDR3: TGTGCCAGCAGTGAAGCGCTTCAGGGGGCGGGGGAAAAACTGTTTTTT.

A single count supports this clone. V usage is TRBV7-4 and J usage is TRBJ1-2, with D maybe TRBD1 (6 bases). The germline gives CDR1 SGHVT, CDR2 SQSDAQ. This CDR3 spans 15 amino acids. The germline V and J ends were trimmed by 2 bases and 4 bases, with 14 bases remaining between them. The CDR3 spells CASSLSGASGYGYTF. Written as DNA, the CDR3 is TGTGCCAGCAGCTTATCAGGGGCAAGCGGCTATGGCTACACCTTC.

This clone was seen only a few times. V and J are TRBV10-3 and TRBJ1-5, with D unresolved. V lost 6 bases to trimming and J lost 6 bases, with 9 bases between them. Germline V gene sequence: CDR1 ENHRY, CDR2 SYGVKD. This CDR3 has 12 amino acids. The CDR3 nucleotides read TGTGCCATCAGCATATCGGGTCAGCCCCAGCATTTT. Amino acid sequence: CAISISGQPQHF.

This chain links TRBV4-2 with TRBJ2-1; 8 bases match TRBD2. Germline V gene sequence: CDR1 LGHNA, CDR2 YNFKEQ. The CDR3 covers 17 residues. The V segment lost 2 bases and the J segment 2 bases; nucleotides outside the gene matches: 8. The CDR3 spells CASSQMTSGGTYNEQFF. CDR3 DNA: TGTGCCAGCAGCCAAATGACCAGCGGGGGAACCTACAATGAGCAGTTCTTC.

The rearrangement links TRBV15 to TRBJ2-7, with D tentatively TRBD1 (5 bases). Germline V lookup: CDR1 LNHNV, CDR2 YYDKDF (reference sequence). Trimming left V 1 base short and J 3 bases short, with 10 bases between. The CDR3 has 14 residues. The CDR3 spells CATSRGRQLYEQYF. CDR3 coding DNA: TGTGCCACCAGCAGAGGTCGACAGCTCTACGAGCAGTACTTC.

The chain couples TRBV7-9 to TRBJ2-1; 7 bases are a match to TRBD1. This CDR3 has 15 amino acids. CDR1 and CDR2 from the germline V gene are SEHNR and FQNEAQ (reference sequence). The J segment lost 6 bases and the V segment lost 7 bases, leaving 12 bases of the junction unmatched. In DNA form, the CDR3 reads TGTGCCAGCACTGGGGGTTACAGGGGAGTCAATGAGCAGTTCTTC. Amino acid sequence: CASTGGYRGVNEQFF.

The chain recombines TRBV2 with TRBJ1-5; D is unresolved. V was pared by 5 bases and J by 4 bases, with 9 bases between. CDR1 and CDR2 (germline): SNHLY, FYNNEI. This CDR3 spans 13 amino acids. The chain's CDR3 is CASSPSGNQPQHF. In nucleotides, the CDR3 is TGTGCCAGCAGTCCTTCGGGTAATCAGCCCCAGCATTTT.

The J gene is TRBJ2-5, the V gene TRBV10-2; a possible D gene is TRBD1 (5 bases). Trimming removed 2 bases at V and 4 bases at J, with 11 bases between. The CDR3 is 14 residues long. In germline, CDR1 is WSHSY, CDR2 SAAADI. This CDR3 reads CASSEVQAGETQYF. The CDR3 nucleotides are TGCGCCAGCAGTGAGGTACAGGCCGGAGAGACCCAGTACTTC.

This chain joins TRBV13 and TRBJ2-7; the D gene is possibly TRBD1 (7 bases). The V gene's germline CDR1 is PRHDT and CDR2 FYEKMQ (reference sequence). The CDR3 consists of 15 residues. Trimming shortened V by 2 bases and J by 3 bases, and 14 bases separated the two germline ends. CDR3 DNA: TGTGCCAGCAGCTTACAGGGGGGCAGTGTCTACGAGCAGTACTTC. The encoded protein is CASSLQGGSVYEQYF. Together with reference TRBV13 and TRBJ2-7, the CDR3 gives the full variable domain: AAGVIQSPRHLIKEKRETATLKCYPIPRHDTVYWYQQGPGQDPQFLISFYEKMQSDKGSIPDRFSAQQFSDYHSELNMSSLELGDSALYFCASSLQGGSVYEQYFGPGTRLTVT.

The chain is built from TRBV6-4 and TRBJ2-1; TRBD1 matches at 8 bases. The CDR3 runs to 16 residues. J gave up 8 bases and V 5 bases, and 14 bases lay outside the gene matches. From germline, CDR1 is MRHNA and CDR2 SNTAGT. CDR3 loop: CASSPKPSGQAYEQFF. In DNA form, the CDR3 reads TGTGCCAGCAGTCCAAAACCCTCGGGACAGGCGTATGAGCAGTTCTTC.

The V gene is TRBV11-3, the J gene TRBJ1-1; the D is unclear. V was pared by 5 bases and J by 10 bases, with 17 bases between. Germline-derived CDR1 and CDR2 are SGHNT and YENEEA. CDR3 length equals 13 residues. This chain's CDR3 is CASSHGDRSGAFF. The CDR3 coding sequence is TGTGCCAGCAGCCATGGCGACCGGAGTGGAGCTTTCTTT.

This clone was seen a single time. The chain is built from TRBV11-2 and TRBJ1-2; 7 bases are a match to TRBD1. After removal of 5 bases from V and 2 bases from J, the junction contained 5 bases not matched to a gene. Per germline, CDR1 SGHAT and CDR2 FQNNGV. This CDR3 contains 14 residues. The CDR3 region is CASSPLTGNYGYTF. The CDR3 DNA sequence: TGTGCCAGCAGCCCTCTGACAGGGAACTATGGCTACACCTTC.